This T cell receptor beta chain was captured in a study of technical replicates of blood from several donors (dated by TCRdb to between 2016 and 2019). Including the terminal cysteine and phenylalanine, the CDR3 comprises 17 residues. Just CDR3 DNA is preserved here, 51 bases in frame from base 1. The CDR1 and CDR2 encoded by the germline V gene are KGHSH and LQKENI. Trimming removed 3 bases from V and 0 bases from J, leaving 17 bases between the germline ends. Concerning this clone: It has no known antigen specificity. Per-base quality was not reported, and no clone a single base away is much larger than it.

Libraries came from the immunoSEQ multiplex PCR assay. The table was pulled from immuneACCESS by TCRdb, which kept in-frame rearrangements only. Such tables lose some clones; where checked, under half of the loss comes from unresolved V genes, and the rest has no known cause. The sample includes about 82,000 clones, with roughly 95% observed a single time. Approximately 0.41% of the sample comes from the top ten. The sequence was obtained from a human donor in good health. Input material: T cells isolated from PBMCs. Recombination linked TRBV18 to TRBJ1-1, with a tentative D gene TRBD1 over 6 matching bases. The CDR3 region reads CASSPYKLTGLNTEAFF. In nucleotides, the sequence is TGTGCCAGCTCACCCTATAAGTTAACAGGGTTGAACACTGAAGCTTTCTTT. The full variable domain, with segments outside the CDR3 supplied by the reference TRBV18 and TRBJ1-1 proteins, appears as NAGVMQNPRHLVRRRGQEARLRCSPMKGHSHVYWYRQLPEEGLKFMVYLQKENIIDESGMPKERFSAEFPKEGPSILRIQQVVRGDSAAYFCASSPYKLTGLNTEAFFGQGTRLTVV.